This is a list of T cell receptor beta chains from one sample in a study of T cell responses to AZD1222 COVID-19 vaccine. Measured with immunoSEQ multiplex PCR; TCRdb has only the in-frame clones, and not every one. The sample includes 80,000 to 90,000 clones, about 92% seen only once; the top ten take around 3%. The sequencing here drew on peripheral blood, taken on day 0 of AZD1222 vaccination. These receptors all stem from an adult in good health. Both conserved end residues are part of each CDR3. The D gene is left open where the match is weak. Rows give clone size only sometimes, using once, few, many, or a class for an expanded clone.

J: TRBJ2-5; size: .; D: .; V: TRBV2; CDR3: CASRGAGRETQYF; DNA: TGTGCCAGCAGAGGGGCAGGACGAGAGACCCAGTACTTC
J: TRBJ2-2; size: once; D: .; V: TRBV9; CDR3: CASSVVRGRTGELFF; DNA: TGTGCCAGCAGCGTAGTAAGGGGACGAACCGGGGAGCTGTTTTTT
J: TRBJ1-5; size: few; D: TRBD1; V: TRBV19; CDR3: CASSGTVHNQPQHF; DNA: TGTGCCAGTAGCGGGACAGTCCACAATCAGCCCCAGCATTTT
J: TRBJ1-2; size: .; D: .; V: TRBV30; CDR3: CAWSVGRGIYGYTF; DNA: TGTGCCTGGAGTGTTGGACGCGGAATCTATGGCTACACCTTC
J: TRBJ1-2; size: .; D: TRBD1; V: TRBV15; CDR3: CATSRDRGQANYGYTF; DNA: TGTGCCACCAGCAGAGATCGGGGACAGGCTAACTATGGCTACACCTTC
J: TRBJ2-5; size: .; D: .; V: TRBV18; CDR3: CASSARKGETQYF; DNA: TGTGCCAGCTCAGCACGGAAAGGAGAGACCCAGTACTTC
J: TRBJ1-2; size: .; D: TRBD1; V: TRBV29-1; CDR3: CSVQDRGNYGYTF; DNA: TGCAGCGTTCAAGACAGGGGGAACTATGGCTACACCTTC
J: TRBJ2-7; size: once; D: .; V: TRBV7-9; CDR3: CASSSRQESSYEQYF; DNA: TGTGCCAGCAGCTCCCGACAGGAAAGCTCCTACGAGCAGTACTTC
J: TRBJ2-5; size: .; D: .; V: TRBV29-1; CDR3: CSVGAARSETQYF; DNA: TGCAGCGTTGGGGCAGCCCGTTCGGAGACCCAGTACTTC
J: TRBJ2-7; size: .; D: TRBD1; V: TRBV5-1; CDR3: CASSPDRGFGYEQYF; DNA: TGCGCCAGCAGCCCCGACAGGGGGTTTGGATACGAGCAGTACTTC
J: TRBJ2-3; size: .; D: TRBD2; V: TRBV28; CDR3: CASSLSLAGGADTQYF; DNA: TGTGCCAGCAGTTTAAGCCTAGCGGGAGGAGCAGATACGCAGTATTTT
J: TRBJ1-4; size: .; D: .; V: TRBV6-5; CDR3: CASRGGKLFF; DNA: TGTGCCAGCAGGGGGGGAAAACTGTTTTTT
J: TRBJ1-1; size: .; D: TRBD1; V: TRBV13; CDR3: CASSVTGGTEAFF; DNA: TGTGCCAGCAGCGTTACAGGGGGGACTGAAGCTTTCTTT
J: TRBJ2-5; size: .; D: .; V: TRBV12-3/TRBV12-4; CDR3: CASSPSRQETQYF; DNA: TGTGCCAGCAGTCCCAGCAGACAAGAGACCCAGTACTTC
J: TRBJ2-1; size: .; D: TRBD1; V: TRBV19; CDR3: CASTLRDRANEQFF; DNA: TGTGCCAGTACCCTAAGGGACAGGGCCAATGAGCAGTTCTTC
J: TRBJ2-1; size: .; D: TRBD1; V: TRBV28; CDR3: CASSFGTRNSRWDSNEQFF; DNA: TGTGCCAGCAGTTTTGGTACCCGAAACTCTAGGTGGGACAGCAATGAGCAGTTCTTC
J: TRBJ2-7; size: .; D: TRBD1; V: TRBV5-4; CDR3: CASSFDGQGSYEQYF; DNA: TGTGCCAGCAGCTTTGATGGACAGGGTTCCTACGAGCAGTACTTC
J: TRBJ2-1; size: .; D: TRBD1; V: TRBV5-5; CDR3: CASSSTGPLGEEQFF; DNA: TGTGCCAGCAGCTCGACAGGGCCTCTTGGGGAAGAGCAGTTCTTC
J: TRBJ2-2; size: .; D: .; V: TRBV10-1; CDR3: CASSDEKFGELFF; DNA: TGCGCCAGCAGTGATGAGAAGTTCGGGGAGCTGTTTTTT
J: TRBJ2-2; size: .; D: .; V: TRBV5-4; CDR3: CASRMGASYTGELFF; DNA: TGTGCCAGCCGAATGGGGGCATCATACACCGGGGAGCTGTTTTTT
J: TRBJ2-7; size: .; D: .; V: TRBV7-2; CDR3: CASSEGHSYEQYF; DNA: TGTGCCAGCAGCGAGGGTCATTCCTACGAGCAGTACTTC
J: TRBJ2-5; size: .; D: .; V: TRBV5-1; CDR3: CASSFDVRQETQYF; DNA: TGCGCCAGCAGCTTCGACGTACGCCAAGAGACCCAGTACTTC
J: TRBJ1-5; size: .; D: .; V: TRBV4-2; CDR3: CASSQMVYQPQHF; DNA: TGTGCCAGCAGCCAAATGGTGTATCAGCCCCAGCATTTT
J: TRBJ1-1; size: once; D: .; V: TRBV19; CDR3: CAISGRGNTEAFF; DNA: TGTGCTATAAGCGGGCGCGGGAACACTGAAGCTTTCTTT
J: TRBJ1-1; size: few; D: .; V: TRBV10-3; CDR3: CAISAGIYNTEAFF; DNA: TGTGCCATCAGTGCCGGGATATATAACACTGAAGCTTTCTTT
J: TRBJ1-6; size: .; D: .; V: TRBV10-2; CDR3: CASSRGDSYNSPLHF; DNA: TGCGCCAGCAGTAGGGGGGACTCCTATAATTCACCCCTCCACTTT
J: TRBJ2-5; size: .; D: .; V: TRBV10-2; CDR3: CASSESAGGYSGETQYF; DNA: TGCGCCAGCAGTGAGTCTGCGGGTGGTTACAGCGGAGAGACCCAGTACTTC
J: TRBJ2-1; size: .; D: TRBD2; V: TRBV4-1; CDR3: CASSLESGRFRDEQFF; DNA: TGCGCCAGCAGCCTCGAAAGCGGGAGGTTCCGGGATGAGCAGTTCTTC
J: TRBJ1-4; size: few; D: .; V: TRBV7-2; CDR3: CASSLRRAEKLFF; DNA: TGTGCCAGCAGCTTGCGCCGGGCGGAAAAACTGTTTTTT
J: TRBJ2-1; size: .; D: TRBD1; V: TRBV7-6; CDR3: CASTAIPGTADNEQFF; DNA: TGTGCCAGCACCGCGATCCCCGGGACAGCGGACAATGAGCAGTTCTTC
J: TRBJ2-4; size: .; D: .; V: TRBV7-3; CDR3: CASSPGGTVAKNIQYF; DNA: TGTGCCAGCAGCCCAGGGGGGACTGTGGCCAAAAACATTCAGTACTTC
J: TRBJ1-2; size: .; D: .; V: TRBV5-6; CDR3: CASSYGGQSSYGYTF; DNA: TGTGCCAGCAGCTACGGAGGGCAGTCGTCCTATGGCTACACCTTC
J: TRBJ2-1; size: .; D: TRBD2; V: TRBV7-9; CDR3: CASSSSGGASNEQFF; DNA: TGTGCCAGCAGCTCTAGCGGGGGGGCCTCTAATGAGCAGTTCTTC
J: TRBJ1-4; size: .; D: .; V: TRBV6-5; CDR3: CASSYASANGNEKLFF; DNA: TGTGCCAGCAGTTACGCCTCGGCAAACGGGAATGAAAAACTGTTTTTT
J: TRBJ1-6; size: .; D: .; V: TRBV27; CDR3: CASSPGHKNSPLHF; DNA: TGTGCCAGCAGTCCTGGACATAAAAATTCACCCCTCCACTTT
J: TRBJ2-5; size: .; D: TRBD1; V: TRBV5-1; CDR3: CASSSGDRDQETQYF; DNA: TGCGCCAGCAGCTCCGGGGACAGGGACCAAGAGACCCAGTACTTC
J: TRBJ1-1; size: .; D: .; V: TRBV19; CDR3: CASSPGIGWGTEAFF; DNA: TGTGCCAGTAGTCCAGGAATTGGATGGGGCACTGAAGCTTTCTTT
J: TRBJ2-7; size: .; D: TRBD2; V: TRBV6-2/TRBV6-3; CDR3: CASSYRTSGRALLEQYF; DNA: TGTGCCAGCAGTTATAGGACTAGCGGGAGGGCCCTCCTCGAGCAGTACTTC
J: TRBJ2-1; size: .; D: .; V: TRBV5-1; CDR3: CASSLGTYNEQFF; DNA: TGCGCCAGCAGCCTGGGGACTTACAATGAGCAGTTCTTC
J: TRBJ2-7; size: .; D: TRBD1; V: TRBV4-1; CDR3: CASSQPDRERYEQYF; DNA: TGCGCCAGCAGCCAACCGGACAGGGAACGCTACGAGCAGTACTTC
J: TRBJ2-3; size: .; D: .; V: TRBV28; CDR3: CASIPLARAVGTDTQYF; DNA: TGTGCCAGCATACCACTAGCCCGCGCGGTGGGCACAGATACGCAGTATTTT
J: TRBJ1-4; size: .; D: .; V: TRBV24-1; CDR3: CATRNGENEKLFF; DNA: TGTGCCACCAGGAACGGAGAGAATGAAAAACTGTTTTTT
J: TRBJ2-7; size: .; D: TRBD1; V: TRBV6-4; CDR3: CASMIKDRQYYEQYF; DNA: TGTGCCAGCATGATAAAGGACAGGCAATACTACGAGCAGTACTTC
J: TRBJ2-1; size: .; D: .; V: TRBV3-1/TRBV3-2; CDR3: CASSQDPMKDEQFF; DNA: TGTGCCAGCAGCCAAGATCCAATGAAGGATGAGCAGTTCTTC
J: TRBJ2-5; size: .; D: .; V: TRBV19; CDR3: CASSPNGRPETQYF; DNA: TGTGCCAGTAGTCCAAATGGGCGCCCGGAGACCCAGTACTTC
J: TRBJ2-1; size: few; D: .; V: TRBV29-1; CDR3: CSVDQGGSVLNEQFF; DNA: TGCAGCGTTGATCAGGGGGGGAGTGTACTTAATGAGCAGTTCTTC
J: TRBJ1-1; size: .; D: .; V: TRBV6-5; CDR3: CASSYARTVEAFF; DNA: TGTGCCAGCAGTTACGCGAGGACAGTTGAAGCTTTCTTT
J: TRBJ1-6; size: .; D: .; V: TRBV7-9; CDR3: CASSLENSPLHF; DNA: TGTGCCAGCAGCCTAGAGAATTCACCCCTCCACTTT
J: TRBJ2-3; size: .; D: TRBD2; V: TRBV7-2; CDR3: CASSLDRLAGMDTQYF; DNA: TGTGCCAGCAGCTTAGACCGGCTAGCGGGAATGGATACGCAGTATTTT
J: TRBJ2-7; size: .; D: TRBD1; V: TRBV25-1; CDR3: CASSVRDRGDEQYF; DNA: TGTGCCAGCAGTGTCCGGGACAGGGGCGACGAGCAGTACTTC
J: TRBJ2-5; size: .; D: .; V: TRBV27; CDR3: CASSFDSDQETQYF; DNA: TGTGCCAGCAGTTTTGACAGCGACCAAGAGACCCAGTACTTC